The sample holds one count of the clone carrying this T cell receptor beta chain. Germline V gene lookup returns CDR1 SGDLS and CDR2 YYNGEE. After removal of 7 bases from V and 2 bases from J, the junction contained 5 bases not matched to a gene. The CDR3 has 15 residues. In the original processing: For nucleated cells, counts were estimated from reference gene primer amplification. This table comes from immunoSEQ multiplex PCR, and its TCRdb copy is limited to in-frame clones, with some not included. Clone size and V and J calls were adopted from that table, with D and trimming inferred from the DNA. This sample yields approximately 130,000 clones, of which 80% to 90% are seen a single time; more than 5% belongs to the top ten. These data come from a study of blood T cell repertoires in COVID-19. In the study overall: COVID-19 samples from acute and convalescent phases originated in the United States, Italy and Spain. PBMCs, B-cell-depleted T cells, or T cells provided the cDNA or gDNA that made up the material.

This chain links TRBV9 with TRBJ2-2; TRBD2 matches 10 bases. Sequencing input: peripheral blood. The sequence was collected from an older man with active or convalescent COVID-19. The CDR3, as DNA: TGTGCCAGCGGTACTAGCGGGGCTAACACCGGGGAGCTGTTTTTT. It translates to CASGTSGANTGELFF.